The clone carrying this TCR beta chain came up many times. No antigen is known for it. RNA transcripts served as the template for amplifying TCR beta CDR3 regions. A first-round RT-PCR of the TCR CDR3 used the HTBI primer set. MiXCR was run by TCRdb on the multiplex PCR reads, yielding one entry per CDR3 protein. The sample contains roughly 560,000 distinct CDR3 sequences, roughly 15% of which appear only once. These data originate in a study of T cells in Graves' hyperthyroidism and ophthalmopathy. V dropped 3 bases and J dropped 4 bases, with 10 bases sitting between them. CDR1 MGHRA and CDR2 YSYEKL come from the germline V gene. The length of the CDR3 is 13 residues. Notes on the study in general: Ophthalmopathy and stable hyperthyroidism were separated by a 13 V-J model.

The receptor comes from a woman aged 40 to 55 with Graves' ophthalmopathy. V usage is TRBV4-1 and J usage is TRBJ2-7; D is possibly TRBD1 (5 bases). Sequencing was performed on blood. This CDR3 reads CASSQGLLYEQYF. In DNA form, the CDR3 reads TGCGCCAGCAGCCAGGGGCTTTTATACGAGCAGTACTTC.